This T cell receptor (beta chain) was captured in a study of OX40 agonist ivuxolimab in advanced cancers. Trimming took off 1 base at V and 10 bases at J, with 12 bases between the two ends. This CDR3 is built from 14 residues. Germline assignment: CDR1 SGHKS and CDR2 YYEKEE (reference sequence). Data came from immunoSEQ multiplex PCR; TCRdb stores just in-frame clones and leaves some out. The sample consists of some 55,000 clones, approximately 89% of them appearing once. This TCR derives from an adult with an advanced solid tumor such as melanoma, head and neck, liver or kidney cancer. The sample here was CD4+ or CD8+ T cells sorted from blood, taken in a trial of the OX40 agonist ivuxolimab. The V gene is TRBV5-5, the J gene TRBJ1-6, with D possibly being TRBD1 (6 bases). The CDR3 here is CASSLQGMGSPLHF. The CDR3 region has the DNA TGTGCCAGCAGCTTGCAGGGGATGGGCTCACCCCTCCACTTT.